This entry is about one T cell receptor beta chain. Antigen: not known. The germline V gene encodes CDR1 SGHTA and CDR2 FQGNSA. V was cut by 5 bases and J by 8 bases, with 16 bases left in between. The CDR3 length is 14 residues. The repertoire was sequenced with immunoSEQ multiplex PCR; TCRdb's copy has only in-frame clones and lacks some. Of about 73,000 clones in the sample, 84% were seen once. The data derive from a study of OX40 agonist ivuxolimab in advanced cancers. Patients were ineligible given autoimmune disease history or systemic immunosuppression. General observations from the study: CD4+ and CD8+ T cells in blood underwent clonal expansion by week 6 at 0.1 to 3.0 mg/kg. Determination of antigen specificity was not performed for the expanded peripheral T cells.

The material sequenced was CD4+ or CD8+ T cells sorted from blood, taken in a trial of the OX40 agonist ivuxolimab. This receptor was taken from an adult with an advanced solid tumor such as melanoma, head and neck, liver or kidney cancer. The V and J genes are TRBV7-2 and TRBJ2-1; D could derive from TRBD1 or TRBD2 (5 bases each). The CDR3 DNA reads TGTGCCAGCAGCACCCGCGGGTCAGGGTATGAGCAGTTCTTC. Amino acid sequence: CASSTRGSGYEQFF.